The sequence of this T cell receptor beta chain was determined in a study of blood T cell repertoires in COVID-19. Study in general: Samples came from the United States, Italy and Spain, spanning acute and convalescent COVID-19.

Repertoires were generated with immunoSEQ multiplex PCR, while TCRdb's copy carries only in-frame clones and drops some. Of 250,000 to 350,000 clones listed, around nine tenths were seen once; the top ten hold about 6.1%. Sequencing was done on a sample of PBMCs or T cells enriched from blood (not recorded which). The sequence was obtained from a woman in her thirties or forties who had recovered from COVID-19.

The CDR3 sequence: CASSVELAVSAEQFF. CDR3 DNA sequence: TGTGCCAGCAGCGTAGAACTAGCGGTCTCTGCTGAGCAGTTCTTC. This rearrangement joins TRBV9 to TRBJ2-1; 8 bases fit TRBD2. The CDR3 runs to 15 residues. From germline, CDR1 is SGDLS and CDR2 YYNGEE. V was pared by 0 bases and J by 9 bases, with 8 bases of the junction left unmatched.